A selection of T cell receptor beta chains follows, all from one sample in a study of T cell repertoires in cytomegalovirus infection. The antigens these receptors bind are not known. TCRdb re-called the reads through MiXCR, storing one row per CDR3 protein. The sample yields approximately 1,000,000 distinct CDR3 sequences, about a third seen once. Specimen: cultured CD8+ T cells from PBMCs, collected from culture after CMV antigen stimulation. Receptors originate from a human donor in good health (CMV status not recorded). Some clones in this sample may be carry-over from other donors' samples. Each CDR3 is given with its conserved first and last residue. D genes are given only for firm matches. Only part of the rows carry a size: once, few, many, or a class if the clone is expanded.

clone_size d_call cdr3_length v_call cdr3_aa
. TRBD2 16 TRBV7-6 CASSLAWGGSTGELFF
. . 14 TRBV12-3/TRBV12-4 CASSELSAKNIQYF
. TRBD1 14 TRBV2 CANILFGTAYGYTF
. . 13 TRBV11-2 CASCIREAGELFF
. TRBD1 14 TRBV6-8 CASSYSGRGDDYTF
. TRBD2 16 TRBV28 CASSFELAGNTGELFF
. . 16 TRBV4-1 CASSQEGAGSYNEQFF
few . 14 TRBV6-2/TRBV6-3 CASINPNGINEQFF
few . 15 TRBV18 CASSPWGSSNQPQHF
. . 14 TRBV28 CASSSRQRRETQYF
many . 10 TRBV12-3/TRBV12-4 CASRADGYTF
few . 18 TRBV19 CASSIKFQGWGMNTEAFF
. TRBD1 16 TRBV5-1 CASSSWRTGAVSEQFF
. TRBD1 15 TRBV29-1 CSVDTGQGSTDTQYF
few . 15 TRBV27 CASSFGPPGWQPQHF
few TRBD2 17 TRBV11-2 CASSLALAGGNTGELFF
few . 13 TRBV5-4 CASSSLISYEQYF
few . 13 TRBV7-9 CASSAGPDYGYTF
few . 14 TRBV19 CASSLQGPLFGYTF
few . 14 TRBV19 CASSIGDPYNEQFF
. . 17 TRBV6-1 CASSEYPTVRMNTEAFF
few TRBD1 15 TRBV27 CASSPRQGRWDGYTF
few . 13 TRBV27 CASAMTGSYGYTF
. . 14 TRBV6-6 CASSYTGFYYEQYF
. . 13 TRBV19 CASSITLFSEAFF
. TRBD1 15 TRBV4-2 CASSPSGQGQETQYF
few TRBD1 15 TRBV19 CASRTGGARDTEAFF
. TRBD1 15 TRBV29-1 CSVAGQDEVGYGYTF
many . 13 TRBV7-8 CASSLRRVDGYTF